Each of the 2 T cell receptor beta chains below was sequenced from the same sample in a study of shared clonotypes between healthy human individuals. The method was immunoSEQ multiplex PCR; TCRdb's version includes in-frame clones alone and lacks a portion of them. The sample lists 2 million to 2.5 million clones, just under 95% occurring once. Sequenced sample: naive CD4+ T cells from PBMCs. The subset was: CD45RA+ positively selected. The receptors originated from a man younger than 30 in good health. Some clones in this sample may be carry-over from other donors' samples.

The rearrangement joins TRBV19 to TRBJ1-3; TRBD1 aligns across 7 bases. The CDR3 loop spans 14 amino acids. Germline CDR1 and CDR2: LNHDA and SQIVND (reference sequence). V shed 3 bases, J shed 5 bases, and the junction held 4 bases outside the gene matches. The CDR3 sequence: CASSIPGGRNTIYF. CDR3 DNA: TGTGCCAGTAGTATCCCAGGGGGAAGAAACACCATATATTTT.

V gene TRBV18 combines with J gene TRBJ2-1, with TRBD2 matching over 11 bases. This CDR3 comprises 15 residues. With 6 bases clipped from V and 2 bases from J, the junction kept 3 bases outside the gene matches. Germline assignment: CDR1 KGHSH and CDR2 LQKENI. The CDR3 DNA reads TGTGCCAGCTCCCTAGCGGGGGGCCCCTACAATGAGCAGTTCTTC. This sequence encodes CASSLAGGPYNEQFF.